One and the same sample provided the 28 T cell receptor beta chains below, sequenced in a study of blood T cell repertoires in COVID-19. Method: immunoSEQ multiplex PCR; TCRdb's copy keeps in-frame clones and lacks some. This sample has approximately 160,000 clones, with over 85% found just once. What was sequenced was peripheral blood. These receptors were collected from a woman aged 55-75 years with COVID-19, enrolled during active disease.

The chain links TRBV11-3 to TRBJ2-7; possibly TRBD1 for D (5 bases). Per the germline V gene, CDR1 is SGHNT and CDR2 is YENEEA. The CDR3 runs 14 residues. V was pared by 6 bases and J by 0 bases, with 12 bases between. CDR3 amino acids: CASRRTSSSYEQYF. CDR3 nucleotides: TGTGCCAGCAGGCGGACATCAAGCTCCTACGAGCAGTACTTC. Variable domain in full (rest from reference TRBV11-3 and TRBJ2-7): EAGVVQSPRYKIIEKKQPVAFWCNPISGHNTLYWYLQNLGQGPELLIRYENEEAVDDSQLPKDRFSAERLKGVDSTLKIQPAELGDSAVYLCASRRTSSSYEQYFGPGTRLTVT.

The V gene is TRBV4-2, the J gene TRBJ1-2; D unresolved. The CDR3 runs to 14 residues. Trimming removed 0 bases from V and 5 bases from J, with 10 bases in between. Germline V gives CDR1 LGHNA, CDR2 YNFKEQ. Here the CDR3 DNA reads TGTGCCAGCAGCCAAGATCGAGGGCAGTATGGCTACACCTTC. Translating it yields CASSQDRGQYGYTF.

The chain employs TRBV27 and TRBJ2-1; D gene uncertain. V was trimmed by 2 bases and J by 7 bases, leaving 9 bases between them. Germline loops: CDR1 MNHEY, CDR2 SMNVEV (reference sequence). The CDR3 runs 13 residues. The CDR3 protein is CASSLEPGNEQFF. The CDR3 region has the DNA TGTGCCAGCAGTTTAGAACCCGGGAATGAGCAGTTCTTC.

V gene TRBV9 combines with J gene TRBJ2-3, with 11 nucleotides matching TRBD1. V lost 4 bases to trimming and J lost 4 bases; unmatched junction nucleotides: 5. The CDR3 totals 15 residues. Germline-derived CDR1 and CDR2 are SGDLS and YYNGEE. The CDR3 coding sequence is TGTGCCAGCAGCTTGGGGGACAGGGGGTCAGATACGCAGTATTTT. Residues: CASSLGDRGSDTQYF.

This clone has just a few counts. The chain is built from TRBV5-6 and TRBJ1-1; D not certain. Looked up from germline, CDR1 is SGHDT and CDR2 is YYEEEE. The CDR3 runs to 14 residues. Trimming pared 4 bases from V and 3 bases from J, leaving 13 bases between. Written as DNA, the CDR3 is TGTGCCAGCAGCCCAACAAACGGGTACACTGAAGCTTTCTTT. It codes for CASSPTNGYTEAFF.

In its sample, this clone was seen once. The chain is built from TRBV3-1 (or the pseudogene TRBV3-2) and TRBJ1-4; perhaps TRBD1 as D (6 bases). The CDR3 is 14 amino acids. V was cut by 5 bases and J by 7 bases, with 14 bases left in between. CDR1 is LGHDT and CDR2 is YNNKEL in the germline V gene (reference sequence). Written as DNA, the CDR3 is TGTGCCAGCAGCTCCGGGACAACTTCTGAAAAACTGTTTTTT. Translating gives CASSSGTTSEKLFF.

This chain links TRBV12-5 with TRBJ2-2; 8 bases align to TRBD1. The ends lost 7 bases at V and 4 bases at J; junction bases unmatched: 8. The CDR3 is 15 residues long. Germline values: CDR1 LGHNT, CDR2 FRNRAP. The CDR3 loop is CASAAGQGSTGELFF. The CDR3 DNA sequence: TGTGCTAGTGCCGCCGGACAGGGCAGCACCGGGGAGCTGTTTTTT.

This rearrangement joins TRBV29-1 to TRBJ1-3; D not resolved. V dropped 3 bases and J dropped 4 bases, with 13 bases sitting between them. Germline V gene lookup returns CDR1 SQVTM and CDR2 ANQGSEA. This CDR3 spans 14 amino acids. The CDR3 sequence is CSVDPGSGGNTIYF. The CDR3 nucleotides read TGCAGCGTTGACCCGGGGTCAGGAGGAAACACCATATATTTT.

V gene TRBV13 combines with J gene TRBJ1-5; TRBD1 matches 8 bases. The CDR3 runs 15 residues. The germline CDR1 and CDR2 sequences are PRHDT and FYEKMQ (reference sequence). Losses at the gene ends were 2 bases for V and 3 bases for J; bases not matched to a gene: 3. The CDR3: CASSLTGGLNQPQHF. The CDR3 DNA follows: TGTGCCAGCAGCTTAACAGGGGGGCTCAATCAGCCCCAGCATTTT.

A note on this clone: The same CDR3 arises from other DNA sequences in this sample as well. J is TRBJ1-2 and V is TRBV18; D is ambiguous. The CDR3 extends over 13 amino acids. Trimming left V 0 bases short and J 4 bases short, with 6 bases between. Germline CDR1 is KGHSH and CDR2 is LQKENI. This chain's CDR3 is CASSPPGGYGYTF. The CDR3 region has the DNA TGTGCCAGCTCACCACCAGGAGGCTATGGCTACACCTTC.

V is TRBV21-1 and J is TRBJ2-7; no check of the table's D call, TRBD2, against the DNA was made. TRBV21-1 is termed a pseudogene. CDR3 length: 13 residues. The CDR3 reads CASPDYDSYEQYF. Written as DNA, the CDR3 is TGTGCCAGCCCGGACTACGACTCCTACGAGCAGTACTTC.

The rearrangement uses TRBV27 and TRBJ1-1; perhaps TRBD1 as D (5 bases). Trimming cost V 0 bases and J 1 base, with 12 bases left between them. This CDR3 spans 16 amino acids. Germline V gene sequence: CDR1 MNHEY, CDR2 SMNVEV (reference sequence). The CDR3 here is CASSLSKGLGNTEAFF. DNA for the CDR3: TGTGCCAGCAGTTTATCGAAGGGGCTCGGGAACACTGAAGCTTTCTTT.

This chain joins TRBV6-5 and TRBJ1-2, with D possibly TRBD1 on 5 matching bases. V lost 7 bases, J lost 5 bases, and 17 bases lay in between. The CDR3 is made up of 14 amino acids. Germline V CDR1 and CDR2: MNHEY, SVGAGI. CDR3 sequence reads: CASIRSVPGYGYTF. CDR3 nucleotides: TGTGCCAGCATCCGCTCCGTTCCAGGGTATGGCTACACCTTC.

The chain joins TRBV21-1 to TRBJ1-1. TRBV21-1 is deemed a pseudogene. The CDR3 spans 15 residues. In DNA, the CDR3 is TGTGCCAGCAGCAAAGGGTATAACGGGAACACTGAAGCTTTCTTT. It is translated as CASSKGYNGNTEAFF.

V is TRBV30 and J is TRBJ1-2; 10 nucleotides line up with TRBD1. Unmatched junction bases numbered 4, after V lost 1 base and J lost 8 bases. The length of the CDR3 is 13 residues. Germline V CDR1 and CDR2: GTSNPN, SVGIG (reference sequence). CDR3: CAWSGGQGKGYTF. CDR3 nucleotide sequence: TGTGCCTGGAGTGGGGGACAGGGGAAAGGCTACACCTTC.

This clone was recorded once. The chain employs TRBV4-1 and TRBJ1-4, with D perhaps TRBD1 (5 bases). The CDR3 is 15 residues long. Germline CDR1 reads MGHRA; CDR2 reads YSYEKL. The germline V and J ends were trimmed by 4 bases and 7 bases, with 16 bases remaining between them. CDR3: CASSPERGVGEKLFF. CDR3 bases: TGCGCCAGCAGCCCTGAGCGGGGGGTGGGTGAAAAACTGTTTTTT.

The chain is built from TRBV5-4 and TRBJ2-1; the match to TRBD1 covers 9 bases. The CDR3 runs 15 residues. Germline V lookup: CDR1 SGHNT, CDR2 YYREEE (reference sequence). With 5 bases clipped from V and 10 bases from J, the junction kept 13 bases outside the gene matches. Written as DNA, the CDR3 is TGTGCCAGCAGTTCCGGGACAGGGTTTAGTACGGAGCAGTTCTTC. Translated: CASSSGTGFSTEQFF.

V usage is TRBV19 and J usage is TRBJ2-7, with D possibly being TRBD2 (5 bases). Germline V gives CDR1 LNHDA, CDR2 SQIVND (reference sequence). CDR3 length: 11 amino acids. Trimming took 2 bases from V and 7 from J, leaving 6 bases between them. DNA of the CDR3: TGTGCCAGTAGTATATCGGGGGAGCAGTACTTC. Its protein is CASSISGEQYF.

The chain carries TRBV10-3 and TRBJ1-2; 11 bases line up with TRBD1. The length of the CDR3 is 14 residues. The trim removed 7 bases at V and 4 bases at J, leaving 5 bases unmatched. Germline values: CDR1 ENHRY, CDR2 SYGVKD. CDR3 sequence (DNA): TGTGCCATCAAGATGGGACAGGGGGGCTATGGCTACACCTTC. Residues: CAIKMGQGGYGYTF.

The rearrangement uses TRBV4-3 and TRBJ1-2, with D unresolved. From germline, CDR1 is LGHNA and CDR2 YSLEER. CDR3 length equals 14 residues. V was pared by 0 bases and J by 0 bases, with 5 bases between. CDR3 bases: TGCGCCAGCAGCCAAGACTATACTAACTATGGCTACACCTTC. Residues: CASSQDYTNYGYTF.

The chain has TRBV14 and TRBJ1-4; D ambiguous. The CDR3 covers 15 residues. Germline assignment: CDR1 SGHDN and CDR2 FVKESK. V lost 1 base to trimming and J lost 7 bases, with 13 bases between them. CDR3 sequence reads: CASSQVRSGGEKLFF. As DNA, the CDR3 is TGTGCCAGCAGCCAAGTGCGATCGGGAGGTGAAAAACTGTTTTTT.

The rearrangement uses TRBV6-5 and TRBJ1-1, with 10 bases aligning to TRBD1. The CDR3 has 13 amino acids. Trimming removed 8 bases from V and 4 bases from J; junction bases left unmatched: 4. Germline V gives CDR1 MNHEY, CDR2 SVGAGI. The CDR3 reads CASGDRGRTEAFF. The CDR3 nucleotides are TGTGCCAGCGGGGACAGGGGACGCACTGAAGCTTTCTTT.

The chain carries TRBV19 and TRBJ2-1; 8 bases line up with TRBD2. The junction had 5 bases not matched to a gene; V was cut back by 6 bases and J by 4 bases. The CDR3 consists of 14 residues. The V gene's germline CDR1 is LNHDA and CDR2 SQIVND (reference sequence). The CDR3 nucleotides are TGTGCCAGTAGCCGGGGGGGCTCGTACAATGAGCAGTTCTTC. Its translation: CASSRGGSYNEQFF.

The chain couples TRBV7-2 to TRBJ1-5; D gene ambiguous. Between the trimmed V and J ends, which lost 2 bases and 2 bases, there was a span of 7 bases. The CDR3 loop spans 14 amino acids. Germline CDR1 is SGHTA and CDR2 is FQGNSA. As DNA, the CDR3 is TGTGCCAGCAGCTTAATTCTCGGCAATCAGCCCCAGCATTTT. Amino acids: CASSLILGNQPQHF. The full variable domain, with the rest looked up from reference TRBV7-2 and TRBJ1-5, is GAGVSQSPSNKVTEKGKDVELRCDPISGHTALYWYRQSLGQGLEFLIYFQGNSAPDKSGLPSDRFSAERTGGSVSTLTIQRTQQEDSAVYLCASSLILGNQPQHFGDGTRLSIL.

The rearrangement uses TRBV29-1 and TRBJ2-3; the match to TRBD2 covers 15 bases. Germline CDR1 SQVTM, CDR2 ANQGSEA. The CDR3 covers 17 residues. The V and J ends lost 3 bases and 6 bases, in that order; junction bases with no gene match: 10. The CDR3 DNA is TGCAGCGTTGAGTTGGGGACTAGCGGGGGGCCGGAGGATACGCAGTATTTT. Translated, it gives CSVELGTSGGPEDTQYF.

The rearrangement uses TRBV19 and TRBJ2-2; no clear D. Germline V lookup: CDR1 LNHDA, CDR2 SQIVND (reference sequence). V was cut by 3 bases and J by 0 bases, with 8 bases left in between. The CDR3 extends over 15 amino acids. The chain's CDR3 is CASSIYQANTGELFF. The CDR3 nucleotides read TGTGCCAGTAGTATCTACCAGGCGAACACCGGGGAGCTGTTTTTT.

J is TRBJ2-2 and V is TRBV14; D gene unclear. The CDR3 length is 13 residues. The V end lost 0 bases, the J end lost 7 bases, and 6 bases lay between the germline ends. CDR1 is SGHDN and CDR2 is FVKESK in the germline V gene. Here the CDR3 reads CASSQDFIGELFF. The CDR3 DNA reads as TGTGCCAGCAGCCAAGATTTCATCGGGGAGCTGTTTTTT.

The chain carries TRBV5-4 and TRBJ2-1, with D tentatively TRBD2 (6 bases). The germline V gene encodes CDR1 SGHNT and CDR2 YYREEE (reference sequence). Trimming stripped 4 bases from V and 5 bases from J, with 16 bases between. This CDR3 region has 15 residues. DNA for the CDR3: TGTGCCAGCAGCCGAGGGACTCAATCTAACAATGAGCAGTTCTTC. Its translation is CASSRGTQSNNEQFF.